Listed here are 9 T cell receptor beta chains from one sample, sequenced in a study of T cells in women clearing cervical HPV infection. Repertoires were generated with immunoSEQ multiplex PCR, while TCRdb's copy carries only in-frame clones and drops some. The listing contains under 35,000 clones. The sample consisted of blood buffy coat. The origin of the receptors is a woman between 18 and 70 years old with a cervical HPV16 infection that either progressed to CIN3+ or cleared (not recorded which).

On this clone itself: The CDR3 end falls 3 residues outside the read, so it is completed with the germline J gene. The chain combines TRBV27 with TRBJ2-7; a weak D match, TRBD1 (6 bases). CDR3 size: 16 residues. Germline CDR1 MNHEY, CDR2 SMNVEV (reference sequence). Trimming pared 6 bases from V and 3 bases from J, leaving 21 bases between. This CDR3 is CASSPYQQGDLYEQYF. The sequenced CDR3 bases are TGTGCCAGCAGCCCTTACCAACAGGGAGACCTCTACGAG.

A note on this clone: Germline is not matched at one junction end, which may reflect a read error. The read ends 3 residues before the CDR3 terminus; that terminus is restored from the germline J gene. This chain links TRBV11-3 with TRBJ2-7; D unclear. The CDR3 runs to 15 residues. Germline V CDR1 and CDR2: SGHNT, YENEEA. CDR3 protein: CASNLGQLSPYEQYF. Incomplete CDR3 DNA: TGTGCCAGCAACTTAGGGCAGTTATCCCCCTACGAG.

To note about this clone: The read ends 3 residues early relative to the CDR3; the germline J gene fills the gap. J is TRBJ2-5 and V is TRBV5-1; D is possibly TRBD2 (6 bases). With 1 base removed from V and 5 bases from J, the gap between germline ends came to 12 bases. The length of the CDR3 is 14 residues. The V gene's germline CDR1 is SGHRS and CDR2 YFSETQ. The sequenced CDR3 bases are TGCGCCAGCAGCTTGAGTGCGGGGAGGGAGACC. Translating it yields CASSLSAGRET. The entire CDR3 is CASSLSAGRETQYF.

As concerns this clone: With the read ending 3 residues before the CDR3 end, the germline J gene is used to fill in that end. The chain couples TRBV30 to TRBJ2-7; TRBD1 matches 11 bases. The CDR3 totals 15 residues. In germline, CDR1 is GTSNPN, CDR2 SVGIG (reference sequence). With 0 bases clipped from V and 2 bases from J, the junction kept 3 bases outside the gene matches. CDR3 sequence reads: CAWSVLGQGAYEQYF. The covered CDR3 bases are TGTGCCTGGAGTGTACTGGGACAGGGGGCCTACGAG.

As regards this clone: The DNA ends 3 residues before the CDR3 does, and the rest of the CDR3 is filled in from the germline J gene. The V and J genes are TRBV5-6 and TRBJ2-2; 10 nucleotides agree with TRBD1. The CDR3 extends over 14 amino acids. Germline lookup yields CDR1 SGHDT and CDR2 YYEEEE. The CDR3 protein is CASGDRGRNSPLFF. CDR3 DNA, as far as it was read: TGTGCCAGCGGCGACAGGGGGCGGAATTCACCG.

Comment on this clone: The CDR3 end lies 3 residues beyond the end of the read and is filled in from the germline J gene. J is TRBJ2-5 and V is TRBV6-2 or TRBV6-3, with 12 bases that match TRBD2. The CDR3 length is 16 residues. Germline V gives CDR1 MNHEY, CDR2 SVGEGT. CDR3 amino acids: CASSRRTSGATDTQYF. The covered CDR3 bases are TGTGCCAGCAGTAGGAGGACTAGCGGGGCCACAGATACC.

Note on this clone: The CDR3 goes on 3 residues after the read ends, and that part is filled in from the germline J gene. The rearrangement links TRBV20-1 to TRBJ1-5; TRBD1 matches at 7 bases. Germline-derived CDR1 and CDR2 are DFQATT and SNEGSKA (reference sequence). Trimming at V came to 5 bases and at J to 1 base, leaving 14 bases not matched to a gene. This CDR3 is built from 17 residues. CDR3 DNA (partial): TGCAGTGCTCTCCGACAGGGAAGTTTTGGGAGCAATCAGCCC. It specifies CSALRQGSFGSNQP. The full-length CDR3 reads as CSALRQGSFGSNQPQHF.

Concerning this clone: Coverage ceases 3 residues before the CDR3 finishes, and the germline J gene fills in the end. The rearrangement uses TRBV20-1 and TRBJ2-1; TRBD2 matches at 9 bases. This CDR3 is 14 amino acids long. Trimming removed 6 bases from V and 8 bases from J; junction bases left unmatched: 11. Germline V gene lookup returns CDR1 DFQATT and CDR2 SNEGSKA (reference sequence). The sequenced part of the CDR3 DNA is TGCAGTGCCCGAGCGGGGGGCCCTCGCGATGAG. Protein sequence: CSARAGGPRDE. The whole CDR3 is CSARAGGPRDEQFF.

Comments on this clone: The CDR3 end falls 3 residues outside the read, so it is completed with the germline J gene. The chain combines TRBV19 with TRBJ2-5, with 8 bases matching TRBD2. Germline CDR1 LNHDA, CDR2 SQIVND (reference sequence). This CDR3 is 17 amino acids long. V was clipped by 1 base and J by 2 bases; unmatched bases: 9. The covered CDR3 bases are TGTGCCAGTAGTATAGTCGGGCTAGCGGGTTTACAAGAGACC. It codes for CASSIVGLAGLQET. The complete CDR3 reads CASSIVGLAGLQETQYF. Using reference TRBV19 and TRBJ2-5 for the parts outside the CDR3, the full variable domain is DGGITQSPKYLFRKEGQNVTLSCEQNLNHDAMYWYRQDPGQGLRLIYYSQIVNDFQKGDIAEGYSVSREKKESFPLTVTSAQKNPTAFYLCASSIVGLAGLQETQYFGPGTRLLVL.